The 7 T cell receptor beta chains given below trace back to one sample, sequenced in a study of breast tumors, draining lymph nodes, adjacent tissues (dated by TCRdb to about 2016). The library was built by means of multiplex PCR. TCRdb names Illumina HiSeq 2000 as the instrument used. Clones were called with MiXCR by TCRdb after fastp trimmed the public reads at Q25, and only in-frame beta chains were retained. Under each unique CDR3 protein, matching rows form one entry showing the most common genes and DNA. This sample gives 12,000 or so distinct CDR3 sequences in total; approximately 46% of them show up just once. The leading ten clones occupy about 42% of the sample. The sample comprised tumor-adjacent breast tissue. The receptors stem from a female donor with breast cancer. Some clones in this sample may be carry-over from other donors' samples.

By sample share, this clonotype is medium-sized. The chain joins TRBV5-1 to TRBJ1-5, with D possibly matching TRBD1 (5 bases). Germline V gene lookup returns CDR1 SGHRS and CDR2 YFSETQ. Trimming pared 0 bases from V and 5 bases from J, leaving 6 bases between. The CDR3 extends over 13 amino acids. The CDR3 DNA is TGCGCCAGCAGCTTGGGGGACGATCAGCCCCAGCATTTT. Its protein is CASSLGDDQPQHF.

The chain joins TRBV10-3 to TRBJ2-3, with a weak D call TRBD1 (6 bases). This CDR3 is built from 13 residues. Trimming left V 3 bases short and J 10 bases short, with 14 bases between. Germline CDR1 and CDR2: ENHRY and SYGVKD. CDR3 sequence: CAISDGRGLPQYF. In DNA, the CDR3 is TGTGCCATCAGTGACGGCAGGGGTCTCCCGCAGTATTTT.

This clonotype is medium-sized within its sample. V is TRBV5-1 and J is TRBJ2-1; possible D gene TRBD2, 5 bases. The germline V and J ends were trimmed by 6 bases and 8 bases, with 15 bases remaining between them. CDR3 length: 13 residues. CDR1 SGHRS and CDR2 YFSETQ come from the germline V gene. The CDR3 DNA is TGCGCCAGCAAGGTCGCCCTCGGGGATGAGCAGTTCTTC. Translated, it gives CASKVALGDEQFF.

By sample share, this clonotype is medium-sized (0.01 to 0.1%). The chain carries TRBV4-3 and TRBJ2-5, with D maybe TRBD2 (5 bases). V dropped 0 bases and J dropped 5 bases, with 10 bases sitting between them. Germline values: CDR1 LGHNA, CDR2 YSLEER. The CDR3 sequence is 14 residues long. CDR3: CASSQDVGLETQYF. In DNA form, the CDR3 reads TGCGCCAGCAGCCAAGATGTTGGACTGGAGACCCAGTACTTC.

This clonotype showed up many times. One base away lies a much larger clone, so this may be a sequencing read error. The chain joins TRBV6-5 to TRBJ2-2; a weak D match, TRBD2 (6 bases). The CDR3 has 15 residues. In germline, CDR1 is MNHEY, CDR2 SVGAGI. The ends were cut back, 5 bases at V and 4 bases at J, with 14 bases in the middle. CDR3 nucleotide sequence: TGTGCCAGCAGTCATCACGGGACTGCCACCGGGGAGCTGTTTTTT. Its protein is CASSHHGTATGELFF.

V gene TRBV24-1 combines with J gene TRBJ1-5; D uncertain. The CDR3 is made up of 12 amino acids. V was cut by 4 bases and J by 5 bases, with 5 bases left in between. Germline CDR1 reads KGHDR; CDR2 reads SFDVKD. The chain's CDR3 is CATSDYDQPQHF. The CDR3 DNA is TGTGCCACCAGTGACTACGATCAGCCCCAGCATTTT.

The chain joins TRBV29-1 to TRBJ2-1; D ambiguous. Per the germline V gene, CDR1 is SQVTM and CDR2 is ANQGSEA. CDR3 length: 13 amino acids. V lost 1 base and J lost 4, with 8 bases in between. CDR3 loop: CSVEGGPYNEQFF. CDR3 bases: TGCAGCGTTGAAGGTGGGCCTTACAATGAGCAGTTCTTC.